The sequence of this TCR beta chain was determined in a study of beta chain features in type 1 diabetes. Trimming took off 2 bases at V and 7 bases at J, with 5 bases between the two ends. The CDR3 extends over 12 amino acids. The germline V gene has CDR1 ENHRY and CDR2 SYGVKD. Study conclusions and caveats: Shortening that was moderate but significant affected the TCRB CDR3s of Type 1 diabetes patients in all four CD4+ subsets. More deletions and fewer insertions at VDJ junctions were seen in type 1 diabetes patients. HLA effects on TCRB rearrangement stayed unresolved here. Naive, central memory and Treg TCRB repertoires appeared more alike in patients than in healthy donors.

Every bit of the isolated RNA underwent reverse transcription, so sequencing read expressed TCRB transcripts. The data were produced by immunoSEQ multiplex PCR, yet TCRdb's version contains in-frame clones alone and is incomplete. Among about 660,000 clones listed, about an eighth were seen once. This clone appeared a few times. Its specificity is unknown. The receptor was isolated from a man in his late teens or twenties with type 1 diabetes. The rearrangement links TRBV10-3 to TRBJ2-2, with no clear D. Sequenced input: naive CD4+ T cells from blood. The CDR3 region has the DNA TGTGCCATCAGTGAGATGGGCGGGGAGCTGTTTTTT. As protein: CAISEMGGELFF.